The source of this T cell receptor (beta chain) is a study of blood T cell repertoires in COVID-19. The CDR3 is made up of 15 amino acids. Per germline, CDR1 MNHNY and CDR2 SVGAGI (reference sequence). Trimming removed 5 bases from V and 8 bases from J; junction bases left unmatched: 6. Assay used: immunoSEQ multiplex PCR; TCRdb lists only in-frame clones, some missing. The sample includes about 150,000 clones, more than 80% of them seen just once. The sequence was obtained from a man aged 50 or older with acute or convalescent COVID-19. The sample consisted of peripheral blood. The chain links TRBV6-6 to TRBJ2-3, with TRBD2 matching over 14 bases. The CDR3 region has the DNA TGTGCCAGCAGTACCGGACTAGCGGGAGGCAGTACGCAGTATTTT. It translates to CASSTGLAGGSTQYF.